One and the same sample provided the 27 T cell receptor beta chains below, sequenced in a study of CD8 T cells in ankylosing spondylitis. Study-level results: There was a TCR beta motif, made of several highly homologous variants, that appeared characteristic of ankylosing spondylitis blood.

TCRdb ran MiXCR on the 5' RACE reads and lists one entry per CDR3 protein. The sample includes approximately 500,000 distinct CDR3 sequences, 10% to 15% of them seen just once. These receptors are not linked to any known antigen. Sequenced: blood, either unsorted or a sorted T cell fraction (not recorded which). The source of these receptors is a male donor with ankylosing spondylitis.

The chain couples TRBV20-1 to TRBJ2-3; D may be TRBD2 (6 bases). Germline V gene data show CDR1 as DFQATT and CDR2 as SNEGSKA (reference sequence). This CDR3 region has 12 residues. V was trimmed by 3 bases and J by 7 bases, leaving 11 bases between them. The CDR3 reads CSASGRYHTQYF. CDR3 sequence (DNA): TGCAGTGCTAGCGGGAGATACCATACGCAGTATTTT.

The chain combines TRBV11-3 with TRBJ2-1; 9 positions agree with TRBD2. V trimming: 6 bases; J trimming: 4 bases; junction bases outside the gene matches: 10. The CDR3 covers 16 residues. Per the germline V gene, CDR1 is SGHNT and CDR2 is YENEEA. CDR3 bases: TGTGCCAGCAGGCCTCAGGGGACTAGCCCATACAATGAGCAGTTCTTC. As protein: CASRPQGTSPYNEQFF. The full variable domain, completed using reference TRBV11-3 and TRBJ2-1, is EAGVVQSPRYKIIEKKQPVAFWCNPISGHNTLYWYLQNLGQGPELLIRYENEEAVDDSQLPKDRFSAERLKGVDSTLKIQPAELGDSAVYLCASRPQGTSPYNEQFFGPGTRLTVL.

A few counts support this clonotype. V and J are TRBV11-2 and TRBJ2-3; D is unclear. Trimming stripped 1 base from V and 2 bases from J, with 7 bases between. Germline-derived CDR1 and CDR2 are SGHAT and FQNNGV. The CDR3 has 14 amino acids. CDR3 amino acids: CASSLGTPTDTQYF. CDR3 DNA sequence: TGTGCCAGCAGCTTAGGGACCCCCACAGATACGCAGTATTTT.

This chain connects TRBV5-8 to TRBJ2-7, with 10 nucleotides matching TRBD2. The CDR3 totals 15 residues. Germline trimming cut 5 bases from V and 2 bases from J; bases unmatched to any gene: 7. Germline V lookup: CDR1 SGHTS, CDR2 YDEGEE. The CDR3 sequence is CASRYPGLATYEQYF. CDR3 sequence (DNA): TGTGCCAGCAGGTATCCGGGACTAGCGACCTACGAGCAGTACTTC.

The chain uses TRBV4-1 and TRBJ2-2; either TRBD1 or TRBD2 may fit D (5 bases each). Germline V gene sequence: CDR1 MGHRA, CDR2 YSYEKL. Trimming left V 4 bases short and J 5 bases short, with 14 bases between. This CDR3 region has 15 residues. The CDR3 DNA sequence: TGCGCCAGCAGCCCGAGGGGTAGAGTTACCGGGGAGCTGTTTTTT. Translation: CASSPRGRVTGELFF.

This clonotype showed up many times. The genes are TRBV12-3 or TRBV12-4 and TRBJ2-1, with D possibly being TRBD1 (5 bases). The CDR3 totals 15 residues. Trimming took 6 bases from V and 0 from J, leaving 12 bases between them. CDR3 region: CASSPTGYSYNEQFF. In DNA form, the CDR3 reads TGTGCCAGCAGCCCTACAGGATACTCCTACAATGAGCAGTTCTTC.

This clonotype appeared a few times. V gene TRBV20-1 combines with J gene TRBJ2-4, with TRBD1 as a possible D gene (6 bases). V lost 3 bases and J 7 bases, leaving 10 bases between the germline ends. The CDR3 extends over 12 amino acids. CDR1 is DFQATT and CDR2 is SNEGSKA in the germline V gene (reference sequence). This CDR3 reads CSASRQGNIQYF. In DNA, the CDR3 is TGCAGTGCTAGTCGTCAGGGGAACATTCAGTACTTC.

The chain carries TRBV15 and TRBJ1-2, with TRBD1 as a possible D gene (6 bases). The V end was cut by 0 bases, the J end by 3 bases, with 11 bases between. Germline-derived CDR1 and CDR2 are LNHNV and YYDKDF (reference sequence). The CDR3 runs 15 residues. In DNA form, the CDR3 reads TGTGCCACCAGCAGAGAGAGCAGACAGGACTATGGCTACACCTTC. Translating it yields CATSRESRQDYGYTF.

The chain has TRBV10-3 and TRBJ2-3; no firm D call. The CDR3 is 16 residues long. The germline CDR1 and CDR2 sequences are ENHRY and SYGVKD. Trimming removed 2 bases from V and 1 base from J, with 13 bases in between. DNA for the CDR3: TGTGCCATCAGTGAGGACTTCTCCTTAGGCACAGATACGCAGTATTTT. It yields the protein CAISEDFSLGTDTQYF.

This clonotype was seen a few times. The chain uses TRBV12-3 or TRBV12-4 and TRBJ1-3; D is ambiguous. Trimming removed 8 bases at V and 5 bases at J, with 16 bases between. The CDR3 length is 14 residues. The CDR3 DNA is TGTGCCAGCGGCGTACCAAGGCGAAGAAACACCATATATTTT. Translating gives CASGVPRRRNTIYF.

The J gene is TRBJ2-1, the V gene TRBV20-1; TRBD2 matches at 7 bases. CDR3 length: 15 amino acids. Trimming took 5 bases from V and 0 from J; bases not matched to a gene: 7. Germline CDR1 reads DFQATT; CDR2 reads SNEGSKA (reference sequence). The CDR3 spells CSAVGGSSSYNEQFF. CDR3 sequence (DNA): TGCAGTGCTGTGGGCGGGAGCAGCTCCTACAATGAGCAGTTCTTC.

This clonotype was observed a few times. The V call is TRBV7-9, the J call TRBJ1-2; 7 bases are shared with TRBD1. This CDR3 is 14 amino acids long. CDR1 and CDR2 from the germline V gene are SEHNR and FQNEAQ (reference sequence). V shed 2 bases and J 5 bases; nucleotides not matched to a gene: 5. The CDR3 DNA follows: TGTGCCAGCAGCTTAAATACAGGGGCGTATGGCTACACCTTC. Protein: CASSLNTGAYGYTF.

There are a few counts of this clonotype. For the CDR3, the DNA is TGCGCCAGCAGCTTGGAAGGCGGACTAATGTCTGGGGCCAACGTCCTGACTTTC. Its translation is CASSLEGGLMSGANVLTF. J is TRBJ2-6 and V is TRBV5-1; D is perhaps TRBD2 (6 bases). The CDR3 length is 18 residues. Germline V gene sequence: CDR1 SGHRS, CDR2 YFSETQ. V lost 0 bases and J lost 1, with 14 bases in between.

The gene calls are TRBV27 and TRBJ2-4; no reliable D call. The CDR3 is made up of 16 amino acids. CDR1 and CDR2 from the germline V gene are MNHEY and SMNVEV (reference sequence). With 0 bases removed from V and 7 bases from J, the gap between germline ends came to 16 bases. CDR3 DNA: TGTGCCAGCAGTTTATCGATGGGCCTCCTGGGGAACATTCAGTACTTC. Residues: CASSLSMGLLGNIQYF.

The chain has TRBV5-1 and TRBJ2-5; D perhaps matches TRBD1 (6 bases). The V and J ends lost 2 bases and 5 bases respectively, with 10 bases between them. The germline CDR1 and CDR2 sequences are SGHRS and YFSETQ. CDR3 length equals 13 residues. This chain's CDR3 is CASSFQGSETQYF. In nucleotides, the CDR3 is TGCGCCAGCAGCTTCCAGGGGAGCGAGACCCAGTACTTC.

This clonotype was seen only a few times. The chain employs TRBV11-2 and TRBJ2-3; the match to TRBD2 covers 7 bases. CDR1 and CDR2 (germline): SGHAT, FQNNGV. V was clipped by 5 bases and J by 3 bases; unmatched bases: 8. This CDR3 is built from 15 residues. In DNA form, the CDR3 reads TGTGCCAGCAGCCACCCGGGGGGTAGAACAGATACGCAGTATTTT. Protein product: CASSHPGGRTDTQYF.

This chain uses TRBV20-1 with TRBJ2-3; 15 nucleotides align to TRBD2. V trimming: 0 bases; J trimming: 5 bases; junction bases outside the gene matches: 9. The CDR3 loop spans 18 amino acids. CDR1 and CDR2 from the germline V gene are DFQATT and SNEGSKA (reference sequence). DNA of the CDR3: TGCAGTGCTAGAGATCTCCCCGGGACTAGCGGGAGGAGAGATACGCAGTATTTT. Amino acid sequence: CSARDLPGTSGRRDTQYF.

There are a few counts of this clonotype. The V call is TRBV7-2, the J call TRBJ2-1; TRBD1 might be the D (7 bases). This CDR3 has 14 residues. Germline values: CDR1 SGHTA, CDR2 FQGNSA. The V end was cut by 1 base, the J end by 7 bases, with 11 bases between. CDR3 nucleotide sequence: TGTGCCAGCAGCTTAGTCAGGGGGAGGAATGAGCAGTTCTTC. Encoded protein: CASSLVRGRNEQFF.

For the CDR3, the DNA is TGTGCCAGCAGCGAGGTGGGGGCGGGAAACACCATATATTTT. Its protein is CASSEVGAGNTIYF. This sequence joins TRBV27 and TRBJ1-3, with a weak D call TRBD1 (6 bases). This CDR3 region has 14 residues. The germline gives CDR1 MNHEY, CDR2 SMNVEV (reference sequence). Trimming left V 6 bases short and J 4 bases short, with 13 bases between.

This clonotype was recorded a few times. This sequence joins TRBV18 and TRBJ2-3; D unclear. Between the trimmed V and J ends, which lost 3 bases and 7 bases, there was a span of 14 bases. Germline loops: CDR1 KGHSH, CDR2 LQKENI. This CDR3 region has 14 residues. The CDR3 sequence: CASSPQEPSYTQYF. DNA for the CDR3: TGTGCCAGCTCACCCCAGGAGCCCTCTTATACGCAGTATTTT.

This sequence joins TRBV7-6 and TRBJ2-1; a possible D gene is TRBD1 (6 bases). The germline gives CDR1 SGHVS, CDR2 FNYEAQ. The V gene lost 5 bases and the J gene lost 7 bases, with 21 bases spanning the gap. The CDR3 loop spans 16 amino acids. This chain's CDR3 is CASSSSLGQRGNEQFF. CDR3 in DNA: TGTGCCAGCAGCAGCTCCCTTGGACAGCGCGGGAATGAGCAGTTCTTC.

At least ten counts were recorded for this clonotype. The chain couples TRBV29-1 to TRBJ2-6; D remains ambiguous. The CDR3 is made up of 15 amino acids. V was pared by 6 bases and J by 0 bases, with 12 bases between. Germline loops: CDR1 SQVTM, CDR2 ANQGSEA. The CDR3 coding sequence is TGCAGCGTCGAGAGGCCGTTCTCTGGGGCCAACGTCCTGACTTTC. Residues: CSVERPFSGANVLTF. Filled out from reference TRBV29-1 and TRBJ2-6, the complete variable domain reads SAVISQKPSRDICQRGTSLTIQCQVDSQVTMMFWYRQQPGQSLTLIATANQGSEATYESGFVIDKFPISRPNLTFSTLTVSNMSPEDSSIYLCSVERPFSGANVLTFGAGSRLTVL.

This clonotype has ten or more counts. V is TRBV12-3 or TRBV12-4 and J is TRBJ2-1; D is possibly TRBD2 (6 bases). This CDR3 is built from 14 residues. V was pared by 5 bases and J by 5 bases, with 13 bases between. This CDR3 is CASSRIGTHNEQFF. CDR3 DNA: TGTGCCAGCAGTCGTATCGGGACTCACAATGAGCAGTTCTTC.

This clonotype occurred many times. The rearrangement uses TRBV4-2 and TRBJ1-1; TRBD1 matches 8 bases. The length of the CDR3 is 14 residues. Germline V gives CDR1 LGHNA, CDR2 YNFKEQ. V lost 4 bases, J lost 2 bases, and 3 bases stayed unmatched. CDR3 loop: CASSPDRGNTEAFF. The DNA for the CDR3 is TGTGCCAGCAGCCCAGACAGGGGAAACACTGAAGCTTTCTTT.

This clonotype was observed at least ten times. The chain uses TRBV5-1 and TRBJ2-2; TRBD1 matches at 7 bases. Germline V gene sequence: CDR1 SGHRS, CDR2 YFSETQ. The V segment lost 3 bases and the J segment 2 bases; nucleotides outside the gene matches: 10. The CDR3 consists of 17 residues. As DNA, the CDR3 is TGCGCCAGCAGCTCCGGACCGGGACAGCTAAACACCGGGGAGCTGTTTTTT. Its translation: CASSSGPGQLNTGELFF. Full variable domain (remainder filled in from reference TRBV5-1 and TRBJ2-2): KAGVTQTPRYLIKTRGQQVTLSCSPISGHRSVSWYQQTPGQGLQFLFEYFSETQRNKGNFPGRFSGRQFSNSRSEMNVSTLELGDSALYLCASSSGPGQLNTGELFFGEGSRLTVL.

CDR3 sequence (DNA): TGCGCCAGTAGTGGGGACTTTCAGAACACTGAAGCTTTCTTT. It is translated as CASSGDFQNTEAFF. The chain links TRBV5-1 to TRBJ1-1, with D possibly being TRBD1 (5 bases). The CDR3 runs 14 residues. Germline CDR1 reads SGHRS; CDR2 reads YFSETQ. V was cut by 8 bases and J by 1 base, with 15 bases left in between. Full variable domain (rest looked up from reference TRBV5-1 and TRBJ1-1): KAGVTQTPRYLIKTRGQQVTLSCSPISGHRSVSWYQQTPGQGLQFLFEYFSETQRNKGNFPGRFSGRQFSNSRSEMNVSTLELGDSALYLCASSGDFQNTEAFFGQGTRLTVV.

The CDR3 here is CASKMGGAYTEAFF. In nucleotides, the CDR3 is TGTGCCAGCAAGATGGGGGGGGCATACACTGAAGCTTTCTTT. The V call is TRBV27, the J call TRBJ1-1; a weak D match, TRBD1 (6 bases). The CDR3 sequence is 14 residues long. V was shortened by 7 bases and J by 3 bases, with 15 bases between the two germline ends. Per germline, CDR1 MNHEY and CDR2 SMNVEV (reference sequence).